This T cell receptor (beta chain) was recovered during a study of molecular identifiers for immune sequencing clone quantification. Using a CD8+CD4-CCR7+CD45RA+ phenotype, naive CD8 T cells were sorted. TCRdb reprocessed the PCR reads with MiXCR, giving one entry per CDR3 protein. The table lists approximately 590,000 distinct CDR3 sequences, roughly 23% of them singletons, with 0.7% to 0.95% in the top ten. This sequence was found in a human donor in good health. Some libraries in this study had Jurkat cell RNA spiked in. The sample comprised naive CD8+ T cells from blood, with Jurkat cell RNA spiked in. Subset of the sample: FACS-sorted CD8+CD4-CCR7+CD45RA+ naive T cells.

DNA of the CDR3: TGTGCCAGCAGTGGAACTAGTGATAACACAGATACGCAGTATTTT. Its translation is CASSGTSDNTDTQYF. V is TRBV12-3 or TRBV12-4 and J is TRBJ2-3, with D possibly being TRBD2 (5 bases). The CDR3 runs to 15 residues. V was shortened by 5 bases and J by 2 bases, with 14 bases between the two germline ends.